This T cell receptor (beta chain) originates from a study of OX40 agonist ivuxolimab in advanced cancers. Study-wide background: While on treatment, patients had intravenous ivuxolimab at 0.01 to 10 mg/kg every 2 weeks.

Deletions cut 1 base from V and 5 bases from J, with 11 bases between. From germline, CDR1 is SGHVS and CDR2 FQNEAQ. This CDR3 spans 14 amino acids. TCRdb's copy holds only in-frame clones and misses some; the assay was immunoSEQ multiplex PCR. The repertoire includes approximately 84,000 clones, around 94% of them detected once, and roughly 2.6% sits in the top ten. The investigators sampled blood at baseline, at cycle 4 day 1, and at cycle 7 day 1. The source is an adult with an advanced solid tumor such as melanoma, head and neck, liver or kidney cancer. This sequence joins TRBV7-8 and TRBJ2-5; D is unclear. Sequenced material: CD4+ or CD8+ T cells sorted from blood, taken in a trial of the OX40 agonist ivuxolimab. The CDR3 sequence is CASSLDSGGETQYF. The CDR3 coding sequence is TGTGCCAGCAGCTTAGACTCCGGTGGGGAGACCCAGTACTTC.